This T cell receptor (beta chain) derives from a study of blood T cells in healthy people across ages. Every sample yielded at least 6.5 million isolated PBMCs. Sample-barcoded 5' priming and a J-beta primer mix drove a second PCR of about 6 to 12 cycles. Via MiXCR, TCRdb re-called the 5' RACE reads, giving one row per CDR3 protein. The sample yields over 700,000 distinct CDR3 sequences, 20% to 25% seen once. The trim removed 7 bases at V and 2 bases at J, leaving 10 bases unmatched. The CDR3 spans 16 residues. In addition, the sample was reused for a study of T cells of mothers and their children.

This TCR was recovered from a boy aged 10-17 years in good health. Sequenced sample: blood. The chain employs TRBV12-3 or TRBV12-4 and TRBJ2-2, with 7 nucleotides matching TRBD1. CDR3 sequence (DNA): TGTGCCAGCAACGCTCCCGGGACAGTAAACACCGGGGAGCTGTTTTTT. It codes for CASNAPGTVNTGELFF.